This T cell receptor (beta chain) was documented in a study of T cells in Graves' hyperthyroidism and ophthalmopathy. Study results and limitations: Most thyroid-expanded clonotypes above 0.001 were also found in blood. Median prediction lead before ophthalmopathy onset was around 6.9 months with the model.

This clonotype was found many times. Its antigen is as yet unknown. The source material, RNA transcripts, was used to amplify TCR beta CDR3 regions. The HTBI primer set drove a first-round RT-PCR of the TCR CDR3. TCRdb reanalysed the multiplex PCR reads using MiXCR and keeps one entry per CDR3 protein. The data show about 700,000 distinct CDR3 sequences, 45% seen once. Criteria for exclusion of patients were uncontrolled infection, other autoimmune disease, pregnancy or lactation. The source is an adult man with Graves' disease, either hyperthyroidism or ophthalmopathy (not recorded which). Sequencing input: peripheral blood or thyroid tissue (not recorded which).

This CDR3 is CASSELVDLSNQPQHF. As DNA, the CDR3 is TGTGCCAGCAGTGAATTGGTAGACCTTAGCAATCAGCCCCAGCATTTT. The V gene is TRBV2, the J gene TRBJ1-5, with D hard to call. Trimming removed 2 bases from V and 0 bases from J, with 11 bases in between. The CDR3 is 16 residues long. Looked up from germline, CDR1 is SNHLY and CDR2 is FYNNEI.